Each of the 15 T cell receptor beta chains below was sequenced from the same sample in a study of response to subunit inactivated influenza vaccine. Each CDR3 protein is one row after TCRdb ran MiXCR on the RT-PCR reads. The sample contains about 530,000 distinct CDR3 sequences, about 12% of which appear only once. The sequencing here drew on PBMCs from blood, taken on the day of vaccination. Source of these receptors: a man over 45 who received an inactivated influenza vaccine.

This clonotype was recorded many times. The chain carries TRBV4-3 and TRBJ2-3, with D perhaps matching TRBD1 or TRBD2 (5 bases each). The V and J ends lost 2 bases and 4 bases respectively, with 7 bases between them. CDR3 length equals 13 residues. Germline V gives CDR1 LGHNA, CDR2 YSLEER. CDR3 loop: CASSQQGADTQYF. For the CDR3, the DNA is TGCGCCAGCAGCCAACAGGGAGCAGATACGCAGTATTTT.

The chain carries TRBV29-1 and TRBJ2-4, with TRBD1 identical over 9 bases. Germline values: CDR1 SQVTM, CDR2 ANQGSEA. J gave up 1 base and V 6 bases, and 4 bases lay outside the gene matches. This CDR3 spans 14 amino acids. The CDR3 sequence: CSVGDRVAKNIQYF. The CDR3, as DNA: TGCAGCGTCGGGGACAGGGTGGCCAAAAACATTCAGTACTTC.

There are many counts of this clonotype. The chain links TRBV4-3 to TRBJ2-3; a possible D gene is TRBD2 (6 bases). The V end lost 1 base, the J end lost 4 bases, and 15 bases lay between the germline ends. The CDR3 consists of 16 residues. The germline V gene has CDR1 LGHNA and CDR2 YSLEER. The CDR3 sequence: CASSQGRGGAPDTQYF. CDR3 nucleotides: TGCGCCAGCAGCCAAGGGAGGGGCGGGGCTCCAGATACGCAGTATTTT.

This clonotype showed up just a few times. J is TRBJ1-3 and V is TRBV12-3 or TRBV12-4; D gene unclear. The V end was cut by 3 bases, the J end by 0 bases, with 9 bases between. This CDR3 is 15 amino acids long. The CDR3 region is CASSFEQYSGNTIYF. CDR3 DNA: TGTGCCAGCAGTTTTGAACAGTACTCTGGAAACACCATATATTTT.

This chain joins TRBV20-1 and TRBJ2-3, with a tentative D call TRBD1 (6 bases). Germline V gene lookup returns CDR1 DFQATT and CDR2 SNEGSKA (reference sequence). Trimming stripped 5 bases from V and 5 bases from J, with 20 bases between. The CDR3 is made up of 15 amino acids. CDR3 bases: TGCAGTGCTCCCCCCCAGGGGCCCACAAAAGATACGCAGTATTTT. Its translation is CSAPPQGPTKDTQYF.

This clonotype was seen a handful of times. This sequence joins TRBV7-2 and TRBJ2-2, with D perhaps matching TRBD1 or TRBD2 (5 bases each). Germline CDR1 reads SGHTA; CDR2 reads FQGNSA. The CDR3 has 15 residues. Trimming stripped 5 bases from V and 9 bases from J, with 19 bases between. The CDR3 protein is CASSPGSGMTRELFF. DNA for the CDR3: TGTGCCAGCAGCCCGGGGTCAGGGATGACCCGGGAGCTGTTTTTT.

This clonotype was found a few times. This chain links TRBV28 with TRBJ2-7; D is unresolved. The CDR3 is 11 residues long. V was pared by 4 bases and J by 3 bases, with 4 bases between. Germline CDR1 reads MDHEN; CDR2 reads SYDVKM. CDR3 sequence: CASSWSYEQYF. The CDR3 nucleotides are TGTGCCAGCAGTTGGAGCTACGAGCAGTACTTC.

There are many counts of this clonotype. The CDR3 spells CSVEGLNNRIYNEQFF. The CDR3 DNA reads TGCAGCGTTGAAGGCCTAAATAACAGAATTTACAATGAGCAGTTCTTC. The chain recombines TRBV29-1 with TRBJ2-1; D is undetermined. CDR3 size: 16 residues. The V gene lost 1 base and the J gene lost 4 bases, with 17 bases spanning the gap. Germline V gene lookup returns CDR1 SQVTM and CDR2 ANQGSEA.

This clonotype has only a few counts. The chain joins TRBV12-3 or TRBV12-4 to TRBJ2-1; D gene unclear. CDR3 length: 14 residues. Trimming cost V 6 bases and J 2 bases, with 11 bases left between them. The CDR3 region is CASSVGPTYNEQFF. The DNA for the CDR3 is TGTGCCAGCAGCGTTGGTCCAACCTACAATGAGCAGTTCTTC.

This clonotype has more than one count but fewer than ten. This chain uses TRBV9 with TRBJ2-1; D not certain. The CDR3 runs to 15 residues. The germline gives CDR1 SGDLS, CDR2 YYNGEE. V was trimmed by 0 bases and J by 6 bases, leaving 13 bases between them. CDR3 nucleotides: TGTGCCAGCAGCGTAGGATCGGTAGTCGGCAATGAGCAGTTCTTC. This translates into CASSVGSVVGNEQFF.

This clonotype was seen ten or more times. This rearrangement joins TRBV28 to TRBJ2-7; a possible D gene is TRBD2 (7 bases). Germline V lookup: CDR1 MDHEN, CDR2 SYDVKM. CDR3 length equals 16 residues. V lost 6 bases, J lost 3 bases, and 21 bases lay in between. The CDR3 reads CASSSTGGRTIYEQYF. The CDR3 DNA sequence: TGTGCCAGCAGCTCAACCGGGGGGCGGACGATCTACGAGCAGTACTTC.

The V and J genes are TRBV4-2 and TRBJ2-7; 11 nucleotides line up with TRBD2. Germline CDR1 LGHNA, CDR2 YNFKEQ. The CDR3 has 16 amino acids. V dropped 0 bases and J dropped 3; count of bases not matched to a gene: 4. As DNA, the CDR3 is TGTGCCAGCAGCCAAGAGGTCGGACTAGCGGGCTACGAGCAGTACTTC. Translation: CASSQEVGLAGYEQYF.

This clonotype came up many times. The chain links TRBV5-1 to TRBJ2-3; possibly TRBD1 for D (5 bases). The CDR3 has 14 residues. The V gene's germline CDR1 is SGHRS and CDR2 YFSETQ. The germline V and J ends were trimmed by 0 bases and 1 base, with 6 bases remaining between them. CDR3 loop: CASSLVQGTDTQYF. The CDR3, as DNA: TGCGCCAGCAGCTTGGTACAGGGCACAGATACGCAGTATTTT.

This clonotype was recorded a few times. This sequence joins TRBV5-1 and TRBJ1-6; 8 bases map to TRBD1. The germline gives CDR1 SGHRS, CDR2 YFSETQ. Trimming took 4 bases from V and 8 from J; bases not matched to a gene: 5. The CDR3 covers 14 residues. The CDR3 region is CASSVQGDHSPLHF. The CDR3 nucleotides read TGCGCCAGCAGCGTACAGGGGGACCATTCACCCCTCCACTTT. Looking up the rest from reference TRBV5-1 and TRBJ1-6 gives the full variable domain: KAGVTQTPRYLIKTRGQQVTLSCSPISGHRSVSWYQQTPGQGLQFLFEYFSETQRNKGNFPGRFSGRQFSNSRSEMNVSTLELGDSALYLCASSVQGDHSPLHFGNGTRLTVT.

V usage is TRBV6-2 or TRBV6-3 and J usage is TRBJ2-3, with 11 bases fitting TRBD1. This CDR3 contains 18 residues. V lost 6 bases, J lost 1 base, and 12 bases stayed unmatched. Germline V gives CDR1 MNHEY, CDR2 SVGEGT. The CDR3 nucleotides read TGTGCCAGCAGAACCACCGGGACAGGGGGGTATGGCACAGATACGCAGTATTTT. Translation gives CASRTTGTGGYGTDTQYF.